These 14 T cell receptor beta chains share one sample of origin, sequenced in a study of blood T cell repertoires in COVID-19. Data came from immunoSEQ multiplex PCR; TCRdb stores just in-frame clones and leaves some out. This table has 150,000 to 200,000 clones, around 76% appearing once. The sample comprised peripheral blood. Receptor source: a woman aged 60-70 years with COVID-19, enrolled during active disease.

The gene calls are TRBV27 and TRBJ2-3, with 8 bases lining up with TRBD2. Trimming cost V 9 bases and J 10 bases; bases outside gene matches: 18. CDR3 length: 15 amino acids. Germline-derived CDR1 and CDR2 are MNHEY and SMNVEV (reference sequence). As DNA, the CDR3 is TGTGCCAGTGGGGAAACGGGAGGGCTTGGAGCCCCGCAGTATTTT. It specifies CASGETGGLGAPQYF.

To note about this clone: A read error may produce the germline difference seen at one junction end. The genes are TRBV7-7 and TRBJ2-5, with TRBD2 as a possible D gene (6 bases). CDR1 and CDR2 (germline): SSHAT, FNYEAQ (reference sequence). This CDR3 is built from 14 residues. The CDR3 loop reads CASSSWGVQETQYF. In DNA form, the CDR3 reads TGTGCTAGCAGCTCTTGGGGGGTTCAAGAGACCCAGTACTTC.

V gene TRBV19 combines with J gene TRBJ2-1; tentative D call: TRBD2 (6 bases). Germline V CDR1 and CDR2: LNHDA, SQIVND (reference sequence). The CDR3 covers 15 residues. V shed 3 bases and J shed 4 bases, with 13 bases lying between them. As DNA, the CDR3 is TGTGCCAGTAGTATGATGGCTAGCGAATACAATGAGCAGTTCTTC. Translated, it gives CASSMMASEYNEQFF.

This sequence joins TRBV24-1 and TRBJ1-5; no clear D gene. The V end was cut by 6 bases, the J end by 2 bases, with 4 bases between. Germline V CDR1 and CDR2: KGHDR, SFDVKD. This CDR3 contains 12 residues. The CDR3 region is CATSLGNQPQHF. DNA for the CDR3: TGTGCCACCAGTCTTGGCAATCAGCCCCAGCATTTT.

The table lists this clone with a few counts. The chain couples TRBV6-6 to TRBJ2-7, with 9 bases that match TRBD2. The germline CDR1 and CDR2 sequences are MNHNY and SVGAGI (reference sequence). With V trimmed by 5 bases and J by 5 bases, 10 bases remained unmatched. The CDR3 sequence is 15 residues long. The CDR3 DNA sequence: TGTGCCAGCAGTGTTTCGGGACTAGCTAACCACGAGCAGTACTTC. Translating gives CASSVSGLANHEQYF.

The CDR3 DNA sequence: TGTGCCAGCTCACCACAGCGTAGCAATCAGCCCCAGCATTTT. This encodes CASSPQRSNQPQHF. The rearrangement joins TRBV18 to TRBJ1-5; D is ambiguous. This CDR3 has 14 amino acids. The germline CDR1 and CDR2 sequences are KGHSH and LQKENI. V shed 1 base and J shed 0 bases, with 4 bases lying between them.

The V gene is TRBV5-5, the J gene TRBJ1-5, with TRBD1 as a possible D gene (5 bases). The CDR3 contains 15 residues. The germline V gene has CDR1 SGHKS and CDR2 YYEKEE (reference sequence). The V end was cut by 4 bases, the J end by 0 bases, with 11 bases between. The CDR3: CASSPRTPSNQPQHF. The CDR3 coding sequence is TGTGCCAGCAGCCCGCGGACACCTAGCAATCAGCCCCAGCATTTT.

CDR3 DNA sequence: TGTGCCATCAGTGGCGGGGAGGGGTACTACGAGCAGTACTTC. Amino acid sequence: CAISGGEGYYEQYF. The rearrangement joins TRBV10-3 to TRBJ2-7; 7 bases map to TRBD2. J gave up 3 bases and V 4 bases, and 6 bases lay outside the gene matches. This CDR3 has 14 amino acids. From germline, CDR1 is ENHRY and CDR2 SYGVKD.

As to this clone: Different DNA sequences within this sample yield the same CDR3. The chain is built from TRBV5-4 and TRBJ2-3; 8 positions agree with TRBD2. J was trimmed by 1 base and V by 4 bases; bases with no gene match: 8. Germline V gives CDR1 SGHNT, CDR2 YYREEE (reference sequence). CDR3 length: 16 residues. The CDR3 reads CASSLGGSGGTDTQYF. For the CDR3, the DNA is TGTGCCAGCAGCCTCGGGGGTAGCGGGGGCACAGATACGCAGTATTTT.

The genes are TRBV10-2 and TRBJ1-4; 8 bases are a match to TRBD1. This CDR3 contains 14 residues. CDR1 and CDR2 (germline): WSHSY, SAAADI. V lost 6 bases to trimming and J lost 5 bases; unmatched junction nucleotides: 5. DNA for the CDR3: TGCGCCAGCAGCCAGGGACAGGCGAATGAAAAACTGTTTTTT. Its translation: CASSQGQANEKLFF.

This chain connects TRBV7-2 to TRBJ2-1; possible D gene TRBD2, 6 bases. Germline V CDR1 and CDR2: SGHTA, FQGNSA. The CDR3 contains 14 residues. Trimming took off 5 bases at V and 10 bases at J, with 18 bases between the two ends. The CDR3 reads CASSPPPNGREQFF. In DNA, the CDR3 is TGTGCCAGCAGCCCACCTCCTAACGGGAGAGAGCAGTTCTTC.

This clone was detected a few times. The rearrangement joins TRBV6-1 to TRBJ2-7; 8 bases fit TRBD2. After removal of 2 bases from V and 3 bases from J, the junction contained 9 bases not matched to a gene. Germline assignment: CDR1 MNHNS and CDR2 SASEGT. This CDR3 comprises 16 residues. CDR3 in DNA: TGTGCCAGCAGTGAATTTAGCGGGAAGGGTAGCTACGAGCAGTACTTC. Its translation: CASSEFSGKGSYEQYF.

V gene TRBV5-1 combines with J gene TRBJ1-2; tentative D call: TRBD1 (5 bases). The CDR3 is 13 amino acids. With 0 bases removed from V and 6 bases from J, the gap between germline ends came to 9 bases. Germline V gene sequence: CDR1 SGHRS, CDR2 YFSETQ. CDR3 in DNA: TGCGCCAGCAGCTTGGCTACGGACAATGGCTACACCTTC. Protein product: CASSLATDNGYTF.

This sequence joins TRBV4-2 and TRBJ2-2, with a tentative D call TRBD2 (5 bases). The V end lost 4 bases, the J end lost 4 bases, and 13 bases lay between the germline ends. The CDR3 contains 15 residues. Per germline, CDR1 LGHNA and CDR2 YNFKEQ. Written as DNA, the CDR3 is TGTGCCAGCAGCCCGAGGGTTCGTGTCACCGGGGAGCTGTTTTTT. Amino acid sequence: CASSPRVRVTGELFF.